Below are 12 T cell receptor beta chains sequenced from a single sample in a study of blood T cell repertoires in COVID-19. This table comes from immunoSEQ multiplex PCR, and its TCRdb copy is limited to in-frame clones, with some not included. The sample consists of 180,000 or so clones, roughly 81% of them appearing once. The specimen was peripheral blood. The source of these receptors is a woman aged 40 to 50 with COVID-19, enrolled during active disease.

The chain couples TRBV11-2 to TRBJ2-1; 12 bases map to TRBD2. The J segment lost 10 bases and the V segment lost 2 bases, leaving 6 bases of the junction unmatched. Germline loops: CDR1 SGHAT, CDR2 FQNNGV. CDR3 length equals 15 residues. DNA for the CDR3: TGTGCCAGCAGCTTAAGGCTAGCGGGAGGGGGGGAGCAGTTCTTC. Its protein is CASSLRLAGGGEQFF.

CDR3 nucleotide sequence: TGTGCCAGCAGGGCGCGGGAGGGCCGCACAGATACGCAGTATTTT. It encodes CASRAREGRTDTQYF. The chain couples TRBV6-5 to TRBJ2-3; 9 nucleotides match TRBD2. Looked up from germline, CDR1 is MNHEY and CDR2 is SVGAGI. CDR3 size: 15 residues. The J segment lost 1 base and the V segment lost 6 bases, leaving 5 bases of the junction unmatched.

V and J are TRBV6-5 and TRBJ1-5, with D uncertain. The V and J ends lost 7 bases and 6 bases respectively, with 19 bases between them. This CDR3 has 15 amino acids. Germline CDR1 MNHEY, CDR2 SVGAGI. The CDR3 DNA sequence: TGTGCCAGCACCCTGCAGGCGAATGTGGGTCAGCCCCAGCATTTT. Translated, it gives CASTLQANVGQPQHF.

V and J are TRBV5-6 and TRBJ1-1, with D perhaps TRBD1 (6 bases). V lost 3 bases, J lost 8 bases, and 11 bases lay in between. The CDR3 totals 12 residues. CDR1 SGHDT and CDR2 YYEEEE come from the germline V gene. In DNA form, the CDR3 reads TGTGCCAGCAGCTCAGGGGCCGGAGAAGCTTTCTTT. Translating gives CASSSGAGEAFF.

The CDR3 spells CASSFSGPSNEQFF. CDR3 in DNA: TGTGCCAGCAGTTTTAGCGGGCCAAGTAATGAGCAGTTCTTC. The chain joins TRBV6-5 to TRBJ2-1; 7 bases are shared with TRBD2. Trimming cost V 4 bases and J 7 bases; bases outside gene matches: 7. Germline V gives CDR1 MNHEY, CDR2 SVGAGI. The CDR3 totals 14 residues.

The chain is built from TRBV2 and TRBJ2-3; possibly TRBD1 for D (7 bases). The CDR3 loop spans 15 amino acids. Per the germline V gene, CDR1 is SNHLY and CDR2 is FYNNEI. V lost 4 bases and J lost 3, with 14 bases in between. The CDR3 nucleotides read TGTGCCAGCAGTGGGGCAGGGGGGATGACAGATACGCAGTATTTT. Translated, it gives CASSGAGGMTDTQYF.

This chain uses TRBV15 with TRBJ2-3; unclear D gene. Germline CDR1 is LNHNV and CDR2 is YYDKDF (reference sequence). The CDR3 consists of 12 residues. With 3 bases removed from V and 3 bases from J, the gap between germline ends came to 4 bases. CDR3 DNA: TGTGCCACCAGCAGGGCTACAGATACGCAGTATTTT. Translation gives CATSRATDTQYF. The complete variable domain, with remaining parts taken from reference TRBV15 and TRBJ2-3, reads DAMVIQNPRYQVTQFGKPVTLSCSQTLNHNVMYWYQQKSSQAPKLLFHYYDKDFNNEADTPDNFQSRRPNTSFCFLDIRSPGLGDTAMYLCATSRATDTQYFGPGTRLTVL.

The chain combines TRBV19 with TRBJ2-1, with 7 positions matching TRBD2. The germline V gene encodes CDR1 LNHDA and CDR2 SQIVND (reference sequence). V trimming: 3 bases; J trimming: 4 bases; junction bases outside the gene matches: 6. CDR3 length: 15 amino acids. This CDR3 reads CASSIGLDQYNEQFF. CDR3 sequence (DNA): TGTGCCAGTAGTATTGGACTAGACCAATACAATGAGCAGTTCTTC.

The rearrangement joins TRBV5-6 to TRBJ1-1; D is ambiguous. Germline assignment: CDR1 SGHDT and CDR2 YYEEEE. CDR3 length equals 13 residues. V shed 3 bases and J shed 1 base, with 7 bases lying between them. CDR3 sequence: CASSSPRNTEAFF. In nucleotides, the CDR3 is TGTGCCAGCAGCTCCCCCCGGAACACTGAAGCTTTCTTT.

This chain uses TRBV19 with TRBJ2-1; 12 nucleotides agree with TRBD2. Germline CDR1 and CDR2: LNHDA and SQIVND (reference sequence). The CDR3 has 14 amino acids. After removal of 8 bases from V and 8 bases from J, the junction contained 7 bases not matched to a gene. CDR3 bases: TGTGCCAGTCTAGCGGGAGGGAGGCTGGATGAGCAGTTCTTC. Translated: CASLAGGRLDEQFF.

This clone was recorded only once. The chain is built from TRBV7-3 and TRBJ2-1; 8 bases agree with TRBD2. The ends lost 5 bases at V and 2 bases at J; junction bases unmatched: 11. The CDR3 has 17 amino acids. The V gene's germline CDR1 is SGHTA and CDR2 FQGTGA. The CDR3 region has the DNA TGTGCCAGCAGCCCCGACCCACCGGGACTAGCCTACAATGAGCAGTTCTTC. Protein product: CASSPDPPGLAYNEQFF.

The CDR3 is CASSQDRGSYEQYF. The DNA of the CDR3 is TGTGCCAGCAGTCAGGACAGGGGATCCTACGAGCAGTACTTC. The rearrangement links TRBV6-2 or TRBV6-3 to TRBJ2-7; 9 positions match TRBD1. The CDR3 extends over 14 amino acids. V gave up 5 bases and J gave up 1 base; unmatched junction bases: 3. The germline V gene encodes CDR1 MNHEY and CDR2 SVGEGT.